This TCR beta chain was sequenced for a study of blood T cell repertoires in COVID-19. In the study overall: Specimens from acute and convalescent COVID-19 originated in the United States, Italy and Spain.

V lost 6 bases, J lost 4 bases, and 8 bases stayed unmatched. The CDR3 runs to 14 residues. Looked up from germline, CDR1 is MNHEY and CDR2 is SVGEGT. The method was immunoSEQ multiplex PCR; TCRdb's version includes in-frame clones alone and lacks a portion of them. The data show almost 55,000 clones, approximately 88% seen once. The material sequenced was peripheral blood. The source of this sequence is a human donor in a cohort sampled during active COVID-19. J is TRBJ2-7 and V is TRBV6-2 or TRBV6-3; 8 bases are a match to TRBD2. The CDR3 DNA is TGTGCCAGCAGCGGGGGGGCCTTGTGGTACGAGCAGTACTTC. This gives the protein CASSGGALWYEQYF.